This TCR beta chain was obtained from a study of blood T cell repertoires in COVID-19. The table came from immunoSEQ multiplex PCR; TCRdb's copy has only in-frame clones and leaves some out. The repertoire has some 290,000 clones, around 78% of them found once; the top ten carry 4.6%. Germline CDR1 and CDR2: MDHEN and SYDVKM. The V gene end was trimmed by 6 bases and the J gene end by 4 bases; junction bases not matched to a gene: 2. The CDR3 covers 13 residues. This receptor was obtained from a man between 60 and 70 years old who had recovered from COVID-19. The chain links TRBV28 to TRBJ1-2, with TRBD1 matching over 10 bases. Material: peripheral blood. This CDR3 reads CASRRQGAYGYTF. The CDR3 coding sequence is TGTGCCAGCAGAAGACAGGGGGCCTATGGCTACACCTTC.